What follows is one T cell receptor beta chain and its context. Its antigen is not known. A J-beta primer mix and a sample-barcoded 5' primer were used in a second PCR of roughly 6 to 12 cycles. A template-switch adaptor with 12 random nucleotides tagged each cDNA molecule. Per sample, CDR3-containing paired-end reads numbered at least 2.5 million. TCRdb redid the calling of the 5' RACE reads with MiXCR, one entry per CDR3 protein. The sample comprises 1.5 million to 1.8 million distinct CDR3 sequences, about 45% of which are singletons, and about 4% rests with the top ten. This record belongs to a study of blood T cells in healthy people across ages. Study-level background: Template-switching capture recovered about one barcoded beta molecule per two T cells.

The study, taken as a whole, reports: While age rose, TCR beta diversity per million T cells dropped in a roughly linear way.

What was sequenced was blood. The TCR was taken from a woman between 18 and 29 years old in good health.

The CDR3 spells CASSQQRRAFF. The CDR3 coding sequence is TGCGCCAGCAGCCAACAGAGGCGAGCTTTCTTT. The chain combines TRBV4-1 with TRBJ1-1, with no clear D. Germline CDR1 MGHRA, CDR2 YSYEKL. V was cut by 2 bases and J by 10 bases, with 8 bases left in between. The CDR3 totals 11 residues.